This is a list of T cell receptor beta chains from one sample in a study of T cell responses to AZD1222 COVID-19 vaccine. Produced via immunoSEQ multiplex PCR; TCRdb's table is partial and in-frame only. Among 110,000 to 150,000 clones listed, approximately 90% were seen once. The input for sequencing was peripheral blood, taken 28 days after the second AZD1222 dose. The receptors come from an adult who received the AZD1222 COVID-19 vaccine. Each CDR3 is given with its conserved first and last residue. A D gene is named only where the DNA matches it firmly. Rows may omit the clone size; those that give it use once, few, many or a size class.

d_call,cdr3_length,clone_size,v_call,j_call,cdr3_nt,cdr3_aa
.,13,.,TRBV28,TRBJ2-7,TGTGCCAGCAGTGAGACAGTAGCCTACGAGCAGTACTTC,CASSETVAYEQYF
.,13,.,TRBV28,TRBJ1-2,TGTGCCAGCAAGGGGGGCCCGTCCTATGGCTACACCTTC,CASKGGPSYGYTF
TRBD1,14,.,TRBV28,TRBJ1-1,TGTGCCAGCAGCCTCGGGACAGGGGGGTCTGAAGCTTTCTTT,CASSLGTGGSEAFF
.,12,.,TRBV28,TRBJ1-2,TGTGCCAGCAGTACCCGTACCTATGGCTACACCTTC,CASSTRTYGYTF
.,16,.,TRBV19,TRBJ2-2,TGTGCCAGTAGTAAATCAGGAGTTGCGAACACCGGGGAGCTGTTTTTT,CASSKSGVANTGELFF
.,16,once,TRBV7-2,TRBJ2-3,TGTGCCAGCAGCTTAATGGACAGTGGTGGGGCAGATACGCAGTATTTT,CASSLMDSGGADTQYF
.,17,.,TRBV3-1/TRBV3-2,TRBJ2-3,TGTGCCAGCAGCCAAGGGCGGGCGGGGGCCTTTACTGGTACGCAGTATTTT,CASSQGRAGAFTGTQYF
.,13,.,TRBV29-1,TRBJ1-5,TGCAGCGTTGACGAGGGGATTGGGCAGCCCCAGCATTTT,CSVDEGIGQPQHF
.,14,.,TRBV5-1,TRBJ2-5,TGCGCCAGCAGCTCTGGACAGCAAATAGAGACCCAGTACTTC,CASSSGQQIETQYF
.,15,.,TRBV28,TRBJ2-3,TGTGCCAGCAGTTTTTGGGGGAGAGGGACAGATACGCAGTATTTT,CASSFWGRGTDTQYF
.,14,.,TRBV24-1,TRBJ2-7,TGTGCCACCAGTGATGAGGGTAGCTCCTACGAGCAGTACTTC,CATSDEGSSYEQYF
.,12,.,TRBV10-3,TRBJ2-3,TGTGCCATCAGTGTTGAGCGAGATACGCAGTATTTT,CAISVERDTQYF
.,16,.,TRBV28,TRBJ2-3,TGTGCCAGCAGTTTTTCGGGGGGGGACAGGTGGGATACGCAGTATTTT,CASSFSGGDRWDTQYF
.,15,.,TRBV28,TRBJ1-1,TGTGCCAGCAGTTTAGGGGGGGGTCGGAACACTGAAGCTTTCTTT,CASSLGGGRNTEAFF
.,14,.,TRBV29-1,TRBJ1-3,TGCAGCGCCGAAAAGGGTTTCTCTGGAAACACCATATATTTT,CSAEKGFSGNTIYF
.,15,.,TRBV7-9,TRBJ1-2,TGTGCCAGCAGCATACCAATCGGGGCAGGCTATGGCTACACCTTC,CASSIPIGAGYGYTF
.,16,.,TRBV27,TRBJ1-5,TGTGCCAGCAGTGCGACCAGAGAATATAGCAATCAGCCCCAGCATTTT,CASSATREYSNQPQHF
.,13,.,TRBV2,TRBJ2-7,TGTGCCAGTGCGCCGGGGCCCGCCCGGGAGCAGTACTTC,CASAPGPAREQYF